This T cell receptor (beta chain) was identified during a study of blood T cell repertoires in COVID-19. This CDR3 is built from 15 residues. In germline, CDR1 is LNHDA, CDR2 SQIVND (reference sequence). V was clipped by 3 bases and J by 4 bases; unmatched bases: 4. As originally analysed: Counts of nucleated cells, estimated from reference gene primer amplification, were obtained. The assay was immunoSEQ multiplex PCR, and TCRdb's table has in-frame clones only and misses some. The DNA was the basis for D and trimming; V, J and clone size are from that table. The sample includes 220,000 or so clones, 70% to 85% of them seen just once. Participants came from 24 US areas, aged about 18 to 89 years. Cohort 3 donors were reported recovered after two negative PCRs, clearance, or symptom resolution. This clone was recorded once.

The chain recombines TRBV19 with TRBJ2-3; 10 bases line up with TRBD2. Sequenced input: PBMCs or T cells enriched from blood (not recorded which). The receptor's source is a woman aged 55 to 70 who had recovered from COVID-19. The CDR3 DNA reads TGTGCCAGTAGTATGTCTAGCGGGAGACCAGATACGCAGTATTTT. It encodes CASSMSSGRPDTQYF.